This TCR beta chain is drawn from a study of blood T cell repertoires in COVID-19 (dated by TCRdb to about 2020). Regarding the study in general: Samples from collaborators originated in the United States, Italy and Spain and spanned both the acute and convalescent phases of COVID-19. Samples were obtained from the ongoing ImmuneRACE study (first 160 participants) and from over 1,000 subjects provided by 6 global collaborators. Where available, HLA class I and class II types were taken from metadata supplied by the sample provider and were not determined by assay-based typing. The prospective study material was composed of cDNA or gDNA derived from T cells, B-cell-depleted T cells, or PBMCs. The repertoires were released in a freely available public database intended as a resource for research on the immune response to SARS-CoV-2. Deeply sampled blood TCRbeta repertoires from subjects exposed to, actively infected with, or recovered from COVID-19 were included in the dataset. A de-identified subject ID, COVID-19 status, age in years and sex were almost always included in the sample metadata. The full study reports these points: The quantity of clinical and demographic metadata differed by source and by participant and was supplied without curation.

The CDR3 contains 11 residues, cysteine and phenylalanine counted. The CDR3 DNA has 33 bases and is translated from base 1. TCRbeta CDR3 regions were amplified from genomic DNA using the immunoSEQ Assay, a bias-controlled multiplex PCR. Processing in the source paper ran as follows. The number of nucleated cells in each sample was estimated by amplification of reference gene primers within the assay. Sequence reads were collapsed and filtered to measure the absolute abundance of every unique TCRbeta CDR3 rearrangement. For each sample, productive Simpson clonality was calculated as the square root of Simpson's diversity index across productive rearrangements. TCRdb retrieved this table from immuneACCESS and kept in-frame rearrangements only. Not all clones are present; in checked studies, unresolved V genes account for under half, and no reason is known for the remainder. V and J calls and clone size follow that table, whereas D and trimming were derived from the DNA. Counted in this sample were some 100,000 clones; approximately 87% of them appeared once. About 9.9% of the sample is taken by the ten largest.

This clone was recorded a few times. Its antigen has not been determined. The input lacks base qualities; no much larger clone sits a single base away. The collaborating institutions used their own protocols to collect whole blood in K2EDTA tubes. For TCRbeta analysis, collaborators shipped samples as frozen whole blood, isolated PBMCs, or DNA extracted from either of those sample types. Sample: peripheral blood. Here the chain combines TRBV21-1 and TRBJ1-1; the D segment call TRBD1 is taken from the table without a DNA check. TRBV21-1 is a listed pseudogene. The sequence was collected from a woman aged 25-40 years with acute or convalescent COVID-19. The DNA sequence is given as TGTGCCAGCGGACAGAACACTGAAGCTTTCTTT. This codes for CASGQNTEAFF.